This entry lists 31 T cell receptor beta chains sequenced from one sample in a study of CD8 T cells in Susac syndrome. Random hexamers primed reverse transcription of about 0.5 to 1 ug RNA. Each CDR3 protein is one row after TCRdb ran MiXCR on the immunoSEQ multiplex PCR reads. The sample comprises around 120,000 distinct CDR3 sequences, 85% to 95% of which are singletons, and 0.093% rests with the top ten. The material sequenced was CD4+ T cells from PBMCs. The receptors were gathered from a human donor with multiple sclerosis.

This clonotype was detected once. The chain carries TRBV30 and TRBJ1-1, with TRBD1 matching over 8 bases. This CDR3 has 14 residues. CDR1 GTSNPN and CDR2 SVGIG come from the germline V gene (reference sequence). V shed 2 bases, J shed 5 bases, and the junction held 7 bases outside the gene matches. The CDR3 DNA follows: TGTGCCTGGAGTACTCAGGGGGCAGGGACTGAAGCTTTCTTT. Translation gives CAWSTQGAGTEAFF.

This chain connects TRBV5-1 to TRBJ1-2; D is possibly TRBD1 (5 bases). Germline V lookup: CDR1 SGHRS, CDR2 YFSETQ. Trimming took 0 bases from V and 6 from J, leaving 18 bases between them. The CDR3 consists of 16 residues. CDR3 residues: CASSLALGELAHGYTF. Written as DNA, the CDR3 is TGCGCCAGCAGCTTGGCCCTAGGGGAACTCGCCCATGGCTACACCTTC.

The chain's CDR3 is CASSQNPSGGGYEQYF. CDR3 nucleotide sequence: TGCGCCAGCAGCCAAAACCCAAGTGGGGGGGGCTACGAGCAGTACTTC. J is TRBJ2-7 and V is TRBV4-1, with 7 bases identical to TRBD2. J was trimmed by 3 bases and V by 2 bases; bases with no gene match: 10. Germline CDR1 is MGHRA and CDR2 is YSYEKL. The length of the CDR3 is 16 residues.

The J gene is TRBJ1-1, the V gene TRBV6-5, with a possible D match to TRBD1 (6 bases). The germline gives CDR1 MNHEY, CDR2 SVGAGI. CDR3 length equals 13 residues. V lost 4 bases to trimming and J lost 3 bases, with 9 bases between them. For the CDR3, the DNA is TGTGCCAGCAGTTTATACAGGGACACTGAAGCTTTCTTT. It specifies CASSLYRDTEAFF.

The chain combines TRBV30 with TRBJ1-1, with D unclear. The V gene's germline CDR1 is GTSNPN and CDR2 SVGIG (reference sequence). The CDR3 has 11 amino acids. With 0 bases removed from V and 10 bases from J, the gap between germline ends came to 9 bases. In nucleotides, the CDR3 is TGTGCCTGGAGTGTAGGCAGGACAGCTTTCTTT. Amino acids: CAWSVGRTAFF. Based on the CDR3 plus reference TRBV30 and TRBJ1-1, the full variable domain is SQTIHQWPATLVQPVGSPLSLECTVEGTSNPNLYWYRQAAGRGLQLLFYSVGIGQISSEVPQNLSASRPQDRQFILSSKKLLLSDSGFYLCAWSVGRTAFFGQGTRLTVV.

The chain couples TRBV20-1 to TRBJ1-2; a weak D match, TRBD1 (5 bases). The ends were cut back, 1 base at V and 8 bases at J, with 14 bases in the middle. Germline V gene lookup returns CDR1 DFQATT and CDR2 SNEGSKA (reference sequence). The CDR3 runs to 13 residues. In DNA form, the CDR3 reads TGCAGTGCTAGAGCCGGGACTTATGGCGGCTACACCTTC. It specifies CSARAGTYGGYTF.

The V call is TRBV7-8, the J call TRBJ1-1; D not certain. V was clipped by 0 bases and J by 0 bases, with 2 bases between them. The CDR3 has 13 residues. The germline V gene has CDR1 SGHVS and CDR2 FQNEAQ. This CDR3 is CASSLAMNTEAFF. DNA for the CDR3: TGTGCCAGCAGCTTAGCAATGAACACTGAAGCTTTCTTT.

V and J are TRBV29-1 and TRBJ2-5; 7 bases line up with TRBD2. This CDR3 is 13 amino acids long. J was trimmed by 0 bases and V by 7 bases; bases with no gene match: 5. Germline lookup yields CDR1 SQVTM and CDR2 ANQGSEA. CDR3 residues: CSGGGRDQETQYF. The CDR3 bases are TGCAGCGGGGGGGGGAGGGACCAAGAGACCCAGTACTTC.

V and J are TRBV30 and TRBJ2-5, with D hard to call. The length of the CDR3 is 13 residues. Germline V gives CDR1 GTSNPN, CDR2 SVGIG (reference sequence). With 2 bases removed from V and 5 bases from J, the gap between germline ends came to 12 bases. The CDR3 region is CAWSNQPPETQYF. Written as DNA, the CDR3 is TGTGCCTGGAGTAACCAACCCCCGGAGACCCAGTACTTC.

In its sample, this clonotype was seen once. The DNA for the CDR3 is TGTGCCAGCAGCCAAGATATAGGAGAGCAGTACTTC. Amino acid sequence: CASSQDIGEQYF. The chain carries TRBV3-1 and TRBJ2-7; D unresolved. Per germline, CDR1 LGHDT and CDR2 YNNKEL (reference sequence). There are 12 residues in the CDR3. The V and J ends lost 0 bases and 7 bases respectively, with 7 bases between them.

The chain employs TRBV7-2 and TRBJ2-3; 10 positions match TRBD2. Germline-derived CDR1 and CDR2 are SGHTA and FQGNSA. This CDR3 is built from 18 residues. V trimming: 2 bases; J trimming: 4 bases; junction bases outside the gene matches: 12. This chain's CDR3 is CASSLTSGEITLADTQYF. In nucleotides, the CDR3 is TGTGCCAGCAGCTTAACTAGCGGGGAAATTACCTTAGCAGATACGCAGTATTTT.

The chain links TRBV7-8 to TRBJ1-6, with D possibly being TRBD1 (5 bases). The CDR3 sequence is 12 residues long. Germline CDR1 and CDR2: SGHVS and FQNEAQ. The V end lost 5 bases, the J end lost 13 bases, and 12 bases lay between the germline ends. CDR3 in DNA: TGTGCCAGCAGCGGGGGGGGTAGCCCCCTCCACTTT. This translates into CASSGGGSPLHF.

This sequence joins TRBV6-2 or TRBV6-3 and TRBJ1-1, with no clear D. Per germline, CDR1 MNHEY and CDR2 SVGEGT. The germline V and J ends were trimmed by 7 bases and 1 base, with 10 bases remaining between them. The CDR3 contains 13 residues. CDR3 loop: CASTGEPNTEAFF. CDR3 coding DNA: TGTGCCAGCACGGGAGAGCCGAACACTGAAGCTTTCTTT.

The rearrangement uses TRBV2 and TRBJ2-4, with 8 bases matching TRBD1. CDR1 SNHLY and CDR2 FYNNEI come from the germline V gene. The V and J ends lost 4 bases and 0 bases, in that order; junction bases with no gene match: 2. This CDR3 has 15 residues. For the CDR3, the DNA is TGTGCCAGCAGTGGGACAGGGCCAGCCAAAAACATTCAGTACTTC. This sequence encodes CASSGTGPAKNIQYF.

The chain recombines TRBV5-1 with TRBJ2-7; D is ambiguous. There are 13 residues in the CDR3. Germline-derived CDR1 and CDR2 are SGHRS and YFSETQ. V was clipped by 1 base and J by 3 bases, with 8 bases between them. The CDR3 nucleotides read TGCGCCAGCAGCTTGCGTGAGGACTACGAGCAGTACTTC. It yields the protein CASSLREDYEQYF.

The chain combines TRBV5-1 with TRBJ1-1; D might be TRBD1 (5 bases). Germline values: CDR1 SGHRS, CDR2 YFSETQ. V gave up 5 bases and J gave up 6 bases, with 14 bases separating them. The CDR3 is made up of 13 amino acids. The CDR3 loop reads CASSDSLEAEAFF. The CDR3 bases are TGCGCCAGCAGTGACAGCTTGGAAGCTGAAGCTTTCTTT.

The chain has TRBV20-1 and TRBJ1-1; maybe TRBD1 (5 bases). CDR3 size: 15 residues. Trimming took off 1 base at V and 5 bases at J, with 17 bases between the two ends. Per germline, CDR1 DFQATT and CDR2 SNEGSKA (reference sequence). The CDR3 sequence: CSARVGTSGRTEAFF. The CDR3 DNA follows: TGCAGTGCTAGAGTCGGGACCTCCGGGAGAACTGAAGCTTTCTTT.

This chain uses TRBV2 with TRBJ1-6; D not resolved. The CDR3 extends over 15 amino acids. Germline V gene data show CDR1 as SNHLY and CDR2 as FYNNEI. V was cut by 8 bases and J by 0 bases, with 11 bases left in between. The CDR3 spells CASRRSSSYNSPLHF. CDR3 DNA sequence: TGTGCCAGCCGCCGTTCGAGCTCCTATAATTCACCCCTCCACTTT.

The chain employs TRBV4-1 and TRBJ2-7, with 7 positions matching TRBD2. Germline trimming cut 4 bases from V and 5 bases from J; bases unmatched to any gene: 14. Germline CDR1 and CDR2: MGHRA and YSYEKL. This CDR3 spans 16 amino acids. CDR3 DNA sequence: TGCGCCAGCAGCCCTCTACAGCGGGGAGCTGGCAACGAGCAGTACTTC. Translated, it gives CASSPLQRGAGNEQYF.

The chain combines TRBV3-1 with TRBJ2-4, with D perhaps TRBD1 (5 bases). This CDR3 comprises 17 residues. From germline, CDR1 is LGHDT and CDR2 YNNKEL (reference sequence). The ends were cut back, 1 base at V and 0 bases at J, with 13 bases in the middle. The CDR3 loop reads CASSQGGQFLAKNIQYF. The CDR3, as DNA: TGTGCCAGCAGCCAAGGAGGACAATTCCTAGCCAAAAACATTCAGTACTTC.

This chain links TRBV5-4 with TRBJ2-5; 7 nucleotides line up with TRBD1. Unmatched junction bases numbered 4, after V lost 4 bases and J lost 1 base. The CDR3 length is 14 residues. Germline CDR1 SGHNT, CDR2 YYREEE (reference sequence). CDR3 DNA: TGTGCCAGCAGCACGGGACAGTTCCAAGAGACCCAGTACTTC. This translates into CASSTGQFQETQYF.

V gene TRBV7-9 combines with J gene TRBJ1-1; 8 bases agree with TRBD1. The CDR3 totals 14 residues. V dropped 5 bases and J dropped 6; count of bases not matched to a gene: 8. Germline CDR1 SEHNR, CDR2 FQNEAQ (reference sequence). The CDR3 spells CASSLGDRTSEAFF. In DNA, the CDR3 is TGTGCCAGCAGCCTAGGGGACAGGACATCTGAAGCTTTCTTT.

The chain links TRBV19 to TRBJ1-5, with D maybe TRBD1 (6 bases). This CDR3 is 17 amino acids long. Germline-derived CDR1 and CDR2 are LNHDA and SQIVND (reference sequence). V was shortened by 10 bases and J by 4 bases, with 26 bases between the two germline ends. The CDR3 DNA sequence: TGTGCCACCCGCTTTATCCAACAGGGTCTTTCGAATCAGCCCCAGCATTTT. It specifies CATRFIQQGLSNQPQHF.

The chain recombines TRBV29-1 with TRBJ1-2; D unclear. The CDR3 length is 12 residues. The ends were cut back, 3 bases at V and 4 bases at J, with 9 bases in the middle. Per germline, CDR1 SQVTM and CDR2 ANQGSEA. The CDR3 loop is CSVEVVSYGYTF. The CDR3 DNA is TGCAGCGTTGAGGTAGTGTCCTATGGCTACACCTTC.

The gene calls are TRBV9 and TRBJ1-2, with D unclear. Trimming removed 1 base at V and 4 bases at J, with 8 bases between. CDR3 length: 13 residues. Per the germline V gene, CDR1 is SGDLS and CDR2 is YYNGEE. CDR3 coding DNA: TGTGCCAGCAGCGTACAGGTCGCCTATGGCTACACCTTC. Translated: CASSVQVAYGYTF.

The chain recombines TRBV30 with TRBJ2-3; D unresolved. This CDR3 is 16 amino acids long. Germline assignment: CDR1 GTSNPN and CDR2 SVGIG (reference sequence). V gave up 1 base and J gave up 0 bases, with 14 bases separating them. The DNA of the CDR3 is TGTGCCTGGAGTGGTTCCCTCAGTGTTAGCACAGATACGCAGTATTTT. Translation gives CAWSGSLSVSTDTQYF.

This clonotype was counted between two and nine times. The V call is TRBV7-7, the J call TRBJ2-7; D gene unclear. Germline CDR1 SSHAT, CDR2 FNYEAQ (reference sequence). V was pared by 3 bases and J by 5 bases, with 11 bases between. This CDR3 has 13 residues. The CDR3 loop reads CASSLSDVHEQYF. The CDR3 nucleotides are TGTGCCAGCAGCTTGAGCGACGTCCACGAGCAGTACTTC.

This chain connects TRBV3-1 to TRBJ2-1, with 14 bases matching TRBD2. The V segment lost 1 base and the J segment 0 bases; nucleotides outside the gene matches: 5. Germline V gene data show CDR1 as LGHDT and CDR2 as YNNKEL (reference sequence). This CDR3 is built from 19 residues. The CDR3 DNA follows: TGTGCCAGCAGCCAAGGACTAGCGGGGGGGCCGAGCTCCTACAATGAGCAGTTCTTC. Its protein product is CASSQGLAGGPSSYNEQFF.

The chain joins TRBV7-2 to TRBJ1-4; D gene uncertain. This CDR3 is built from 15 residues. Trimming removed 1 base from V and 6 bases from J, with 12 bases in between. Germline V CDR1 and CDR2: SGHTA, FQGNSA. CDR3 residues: CASSLGAGVDEKLFF. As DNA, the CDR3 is TGTGCCAGCAGCTTAGGGGCAGGCGTCGATGAAAAACTGTTTTTT.

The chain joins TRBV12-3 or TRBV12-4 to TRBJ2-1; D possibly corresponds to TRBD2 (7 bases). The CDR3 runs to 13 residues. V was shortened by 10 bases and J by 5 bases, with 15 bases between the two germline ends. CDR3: CATSGGRNNEQFF. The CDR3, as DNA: TGTGCCACCTCGGGGGGCAGGAACAATGAGCAGTTCTTC.

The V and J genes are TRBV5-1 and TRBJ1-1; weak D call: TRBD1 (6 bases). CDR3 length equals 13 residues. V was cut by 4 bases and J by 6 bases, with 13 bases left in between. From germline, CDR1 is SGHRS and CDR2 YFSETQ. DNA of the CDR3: TGCGCCAGCAGCCCCCGGGGGGGCTCTGAAGCTTTCTTT. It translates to CASSPRGGSEAFF.